Detailed here is one TCR beta chain. Its target is unknown. The data derive from a study of T cells expressing NK-cell markers. The wider study: Beta-chain profiling covered CD3+CD56+NKG2C+, CD3+CD56+NKG2C- and CD3+CD56-NKG2C+ sorted subsets.

Findings and limits, study-wide: Dominant NKG2C+ clonotype frequencies of 1.0-7.0% of CD8+ T cells were measured in a handful of donors. Similarly, these clonotypes led the CD3+CD56-NKG2C+ fraction as well in four donors.

The authors generated TCR beta cDNA through 5'RACE template switching with UMIs. TCRdb reprocessed the 5' RACE reads; each CDR3 protein has one entry and no DNA is given. Here the sample table reports about 260,000 distinct CDR3 sequences. The germline V gene has CDR1 SGHDT and CDR2 YYEEEE. The CDR3 runs 14 residues. The source is a man between 18 and 35 years old in good health. V usage is TRBV5-6 and J usage is TRBJ2-1; TCRdb returns TRBD1, unconfirmable since there is no DNA. The specimen was blood T cells: a sorted CD56 or NKG2C T cell subset, CD4+ or CD8+ T cells, or bulk PBMC T cells (not recorded which). The CDR3 spells CASLRGSKFDEQFF.